A single sample is the source of the 28 T cell receptor beta chains below, sequenced in a study of T cells after yellow fever vaccination. MiXCR, applied by TCRdb to the 5' RACE reads, yields one record per CDR3 protein. The sample has some 120,000 distinct CDR3 sequences, roughly 9% seen once. The sample here was CD8+ T cells sorted from PBMCs, taken on the day of the yellow fever booster vaccination. Receptor source: a man aged 18 to 29 who received the YFV17D yellow fever vaccine.

This sequence joins TRBV4-3 and TRBJ2-3, with TRBD2 matching over 7 bases. After removal of 5 bases from V and 1 base from J, the junction contained 12 bases not matched to a gene. CDR1 and CDR2 (germline): LGHNA, YSLEER. This CDR3 contains 17 residues. CDR3 sequence reads: CASSYTGGYLGTDTQYF. The CDR3 DNA reads as TGCGCCAGCAGCTACACGGGGGGATACCTTGGCACAGATACGCAGTATTTT.

This rearrangement joins TRBV7-8 to TRBJ2-1, with D perhaps matching TRBD2 (5 bases). The CDR3 totals 16 residues. CDR1 is SGHVS, CDR2 FQNEAQ, per germline. V was cut by 2 bases and J by 2 bases, with 13 bases left in between. DNA of the CDR3: TGTGCCAGCAGCTTATGGGCGGCGGGCGCCTACAATGAGCAGTTCTTC. Encoded protein: CASSLWAAGAYNEQFF.

This clonotype was seen ten or more times. The rearrangement links TRBV2 to TRBJ2-1, with 9 bases aligning to TRBD2. CDR3 length: 15 residues. Germline-derived CDR1 and CDR2 are SNHLY and FYNNEI. V lost 8 bases, J lost 5 bases, and 10 bases stayed unmatched. The CDR3 region has the DNA TGTGCCAGCGCCCAAGGGCTAGCGGGGAACAATGAGCAGTTCTTC. Translating gives CASAQGLAGNNEQFF.

There are many counts of this clonotype. This rearrangement joins TRBV29-1 to TRBJ1-1; a possible D gene is TRBD1 (6 bases). The CDR3 consists of 13 residues. CDR1 SQVTM and CDR2 ANQGSEA come from the germline V gene. V gave up 6 bases and J gave up 7 bases, with 18 bases separating them. The CDR3 DNA reads TGCAGCGTCGTAGGGGGGACGATATATGAAGCTTTCTTT. Translated: CSVVGGTIYEAFF.

The gene calls are TRBV5-5 and TRBJ1-5; possibly TRBD1 for D (5 bases). The CDR3 runs to 14 residues. V was cut by 4 bases and J by 7 bases, with 15 bases left in between. Looked up from germline, CDR1 is SGHKS and CDR2 is YYEKEE (reference sequence). For the CDR3, the DNA is TGTGCCAGCAGCGTTGGGGCAGCAGGGCAGCCCCAGCATTTT. This codes for CASSVGAAGQPQHF.

In its sample, this clonotype was seen a few times. J is TRBJ1-6 and V is TRBV27; no clear D gene. The CDR3 is made up of 13 amino acids. The germline V gene has CDR1 MNHEY and CDR2 SMNVEV (reference sequence). Trimming left V 2 bases short and J 9 bases short, with 8 bases between. The CDR3 reads CASSLPGGSPLHF. Written as DNA, the CDR3 is TGTGCCAGCAGTTTACCCGGTGGTTCACCCCTCCACTTT.

V and J are TRBV12-3 or TRBV12-4 and TRBJ1-2, with D tentatively TRBD1 (5 bases). CDR3 length: 14 amino acids. Trimming cost V 3 bases and J 6 bases, with 14 bases left between them. The CDR3 DNA follows: TGTGCCAGCAGTTTGGCGGGGGTCTTGGATGGCTACACCTTC. As protein: CASSLAGVLDGYTF.

The chain links TRBV2 to TRBJ2-2, with D unresolved. The CDR3 length is 12 residues. Per the germline V gene, CDR1 is SNHLY and CDR2 is FYNNEI. Trimming left V 6 bases short and J 4 bases short, with 6 bases between. The CDR3 nucleotides are TGTGCCAGCAGACTCAGCACCGGGGAGCTGTTTTTT. Protein sequence: CASRLSTGELFF.

This clonotype has just a few counts. This chain uses TRBV7-6 with TRBJ2-7; 8 bases align to TRBD1. From germline, CDR1 is SGHVS and CDR2 FNYEAQ. With V trimmed by 4 bases and J by 3 bases, 11 bases remained unmatched. This CDR3 contains 16 residues. The chain's CDR3 is CASSSGVRGLHYEQYF. The CDR3, as DNA: TGTGCCAGCAGCTCTGGGGTCAGGGGGCTACACTACGAGCAGTACTTC. Complete variable domain (other parts from reference TRBV7-6 and TRBJ2-7): GAGVSQSPRYKVTKRGQDVALRCDPISGHVSLYWYRQALGQGPEFLTYFNYEAQQDKSGLPNDRFSAERPEGSISTLTIQRTEQRDSAMYRCASSSGVRGLHYEQYFGPGTRLTVT.

The chain recombines TRBV15 with TRBJ2-5; 10 nucleotides line up with TRBD1. Trimming took 0 bases from V and 3 from J; bases not matched to a gene: 1. CDR1 and CDR2 from the germline V gene are LNHNV and YYDKDF (reference sequence). The CDR3 is 15 residues long. DNA for the CDR3: TGTGCCACCAGCAGAGAGACAGGGGGCGAAGAGACCCAGTACTTC. Translated, it gives CATSRETGGEETQYF.

This clonotype has only a few counts. V is TRBV15 and J is TRBJ2-3, with no clear D. The CDR3 covers 14 residues. The ends were cut back, 1 base at V and 4 bases at J, with 9 bases in the middle. Per germline, CDR1 LNHNV and CDR2 YYDKDF (reference sequence). CDR3 in amino acids: CATSRGVGPDTQYF. DNA of the CDR3: TGTGCCACCAGCAGAGGCGTGGGCCCAGATACGCAGTATTTT.

This clonotype was counted ten times or more. The chain uses TRBV12-3 or TRBV12-4 and TRBJ2-7; 8 positions agree with TRBD1. V lost 3 bases and J lost 4; bases outside the gene matches: 5. The CDR3 is 14 amino acids. For the CDR3, the DNA is TGTGCCAGCAGTTTTGGGACAGGAGGGTACGAGCAGTACTTC. Protein: CASSFGTGGYEQYF.

This clonotype was seen more than once but under ten times. The V gene is TRBV20-1, the J gene TRBJ1-1; the D gene is possibly TRBD1 (6 bases). Deletions cut 7 bases from V and 4 bases from J, with 19 bases between. The CDR3 spans 14 residues. CDR1 DFQATT and CDR2 SNEGSKA come from the germline V gene (reference sequence). CDR3 in DNA: TGCAGTGGTCGCAGGGGAGAAACGCGCACTGAAGCTTTCTTT. It encodes CSGRRGETRTEAFF.

This clonotype occurred many times. The chain recombines TRBV15 with TRBJ2-3; 7 nucleotides agree with TRBD2. V shed 0 bases, J shed 2 bases, and the junction held 14 bases outside the gene matches. This CDR3 is 19 amino acids long. Germline values: CDR1 LNHNV, CDR2 YYDKDF (reference sequence). CDR3 nucleotides: TGTGCCACCAGCAGAGATTTCGTCCAGCGGGGAGGCCTCACAGATACGCAGTATTTT. It is translated as CATSRDFVQRGGLTDTQYF.

The V gene is TRBV27, the J gene TRBJ1-5, with D possibly being TRBD1 (6 bases). Deletions cut 6 bases from V and 4 bases from J, with 19 bases between. The CDR3 runs to 16 residues. In germline, CDR1 is MNHEY, CDR2 SMNVEV (reference sequence). The CDR3 here is CASRHTGTSLNQPQHF. The CDR3 DNA reads as TGTGCCAGCAGACATACCGGGACATCTCTTAATCAGCCCCAGCATTTT.

This rearrangement joins TRBV6-2 or TRBV6-3 to TRBJ1-5; D call uncertain. CDR1 and CDR2 from the germline V gene are MNHEY and SVGEGT. Between the trimmed V and J ends, which lost 6 bases and 0 bases, there was a span of 12 bases. This CDR3 contains 15 residues. CDR3 residues: CASSLIDNSNQPQHF. For the CDR3, the DNA is TGTGCCAGCAGCCTGATCGACAATAGCAATCAGCCCCAGCATTTT.

The chain couples TRBV3-1 to TRBJ2-7; D could derive from TRBD1 or TRBD2 (6 bases each). Trimming removed 4 bases at V and 3 bases at J, with 19 bases between. The CDR3 totals 16 residues. Per germline, CDR1 LGHDT and CDR2 YNNKEL (reference sequence). This chain's CDR3 is CASSLGGRGANYEQYF. For the CDR3, the DNA is TGTGCCAGCAGCCTAGGGGGGAGAGGGGCGAACTACGAGCAGTACTTC.

The genes are TRBV6-5 and TRBJ1-6; D perhaps matches TRBD1 (5 bases). Germline V gene lookup returns CDR1 MNHEY and CDR2 SVGAGI. The CDR3 is 16 amino acids. V was cut by 3 bases and J by 10 bases, with 19 bases left in between. The CDR3 bases are TGTGCCAGCAGTTATTATTCGGCGAGAGGGGACTCACCCCTCCACTTT. Translating it yields CASSYYSARGDSPLHF.

This clonotype showed up just a few times. The genes are TRBV20-1 and TRBJ2-7; D may match TRBD1 or TRBD2 (5 bases each). The germline V and J ends were trimmed by 5 bases and 2 bases, with 10 bases remaining between them. The germline gives CDR1 DFQATT, CDR2 SNEGSKA (reference sequence). The CDR3 length is 12 residues. The CDR3 loop is CSAPQGPYEQYF. CDR3 DNA: TGCAGTGCTCCTCAGGGACCCTACGAGCAGTACTTC.

The rearrangement joins TRBV7-9 to TRBJ2-2; 9 positions agree with TRBD1. The V gene end was trimmed by 3 bases and the J gene end by 5 bases; junction bases not matched to a gene: 19. This CDR3 region has 20 residues. Germline CDR1 reads SEHNR; CDR2 reads FQNEAQ (reference sequence). The CDR3 DNA is TGTGCCAGCAGCTTTGAATTAATGTGGGACAGGGTCCTCAAGACCGGGGAGCTGTTTTTT. Its protein product is CASSFELMWDRVLKTGELFF.

This chain uses TRBV11-2 with TRBJ2-3; D gene unclear. With 2 bases removed from V and 0 bases from J, the gap between germline ends came to 6 bases. The CDR3 is 14 amino acids. Germline assignment: CDR1 SGHAT and CDR2 FQNNGV. CDR3 sequence reads: CASSLTLSTDTQYF. The CDR3 region has the DNA TGTGCCAGCAGCTTAACTCTAAGCACAGATACGCAGTATTTT.

The rearrangement uses TRBV29-1 and TRBJ2-2; the match to TRBD1 covers 7 bases. CDR1 and CDR2 (germline): SQVTM, ANQGSEA. The CDR3 sequence is 13 residues long. V shed 7 bases and J 2 bases; nucleotides not matched to a gene: 4. For the CDR3, the DNA is TGCAGCGCCAGGGACAGCAACACCGGGGAGCTGTTTTTT. Translating gives CSARDSNTGELFF.

This clonotype was seen more than once but under ten times. This sequence joins TRBV12-3 or TRBV12-4 and TRBJ1-1; 9 nucleotides align to TRBD1. V trimming: 3 bases; J trimming: 1 base; junction bases outside the gene matches: 3. This CDR3 comprises 15 residues. The CDR3 nucleotides read TGTGCCAGCAGTTTCCCGGGACAGGGGAACACTGAAGCTTTCTTT. It specifies CASSFPGQGNTEAFF.

As concerns this clonotype: The junction and the germline gene differ at one end; a read error may be behind it. The chain uses TRBV27 and TRBJ1-1, with D possibly being TRBD1 (6 bases). The germline CDR1 and CDR2 sequences are MNHEY and SMNVEV (reference sequence). This CDR3 spans 13 amino acids. The CDR3 DNA follows: TGTGCCAGCAGTTTATCGAGGGGGACCCCAGATATCTTT. Translation: CASSLSRGTPDIF.

The chain uses TRBV5-6 and TRBJ1-1; the D gene is possibly TRBD1 (5 bases). V was clipped by 0 bases and J by 3 bases, with 9 bases between them. The CDR3 has 14 residues. Germline V gene data show CDR1 as SGHDT and CDR2 as YYEEEE. The CDR3 sequence is CASSLEGKDTEAFF. The CDR3 DNA reads TGTGCCAGCAGCTTGGAGGGGAAGGACACTGAAGCTTTCTTT.

This clonotype turned up a few times. The gene calls are TRBV7-9 and TRBJ2-2, with no clear D. The germline V gene has CDR1 SEHNR and CDR2 FQNEAQ (reference sequence). CDR3 length equals 13 residues. V was pared by 6 bases and J by 0 bases, with 5 bases between. CDR3 amino acids: CASSHTNTGELFF. The CDR3 DNA reads TGTGCCAGCAGTCACACGAACACCGGGGAGCTGTTTTTT.

The chain has TRBV7-3 and TRBJ2-1; 7 bases are a match to TRBD1. Germline values: CDR1 SGHTA, CDR2 FQGTGA. V lost 5 bases, J lost 3 bases, and 7 bases stayed unmatched. This CDR3 is 15 amino acids long. Here the CDR3 reads CASSPSGQNYNEQFF. The CDR3 DNA is TGTGCCAGCAGCCCCTCGGGACAGAACTACAATGAGCAGTTCTTC.

This clonotype was found a few times. The chain combines TRBV7-2 with TRBJ1-3, with unresolved D. Trimming took 5 bases from V and 4 from J, leaving 18 bases between them. The length of the CDR3 is 16 residues. The germline V gene encodes CDR1 SGHTA and CDR2 FQGNSA. In nucleotides, the CDR3 is TGTGCCAGCAGCACAACAACCGGGATCTGGGGAAACACCATATATTTT. This codes for CASSTTTGIWGNTIYF.